This T cell receptor beta chain was captured by sequencing in a study of monozygotic twins with inflammatory bowel disease. The study, taken as a whole, reports: Distinction of different T cell subtypes was not possible. For IBD patients, clonotypes shared with others were fewer than for healthy twins, especially with disease activity.

Comments on this clonotype: What it recognizes is unknown.

Reprocessing the 5' RACE reads, TCRdb reports a single entry for every CDR3 protein and omits DNA. The sample table sets out 90,000 to 110,000 distinct CDR3 sequences. Whole-blood RNA isolation (total RNA) proceeded without T cell sorting. Germline CDR1 and CDR2: SGHDT and YYEEEE. CDR3 length equals 12 residues. Material for sequencing was blood. The chain joins TRBV5-6 to TRBJ1-5. This receptor was obtained from a human donor with ulcerative colitis or Crohn's disease, or a healthy co-twin of an affected twin (not recorded which). The chain's CDR3 is CASSLVDQPQHF. The full variable domain, its missing parts supplied by reference TRBV5-6 and TRBJ1-5, is DAGVTQSPTHLIKTRGQQVTLRCSPKSGHDTVSWYQQALGQGPQFIFQYYEEEERQRGNFPDRFSGHQFPNYSSELNVNALLLGDSALYLCASSLVDQPQHFGDGTRLSIL.